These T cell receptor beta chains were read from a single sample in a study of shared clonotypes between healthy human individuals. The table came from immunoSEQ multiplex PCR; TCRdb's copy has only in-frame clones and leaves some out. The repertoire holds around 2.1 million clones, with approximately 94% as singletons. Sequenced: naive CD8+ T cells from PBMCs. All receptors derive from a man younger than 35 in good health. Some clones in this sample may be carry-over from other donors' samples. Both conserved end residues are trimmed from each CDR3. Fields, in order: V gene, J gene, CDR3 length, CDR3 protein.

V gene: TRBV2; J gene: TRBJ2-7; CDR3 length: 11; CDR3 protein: ATTGTSAYEQY
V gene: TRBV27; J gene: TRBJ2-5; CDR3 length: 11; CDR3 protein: ASSTRGQETQY
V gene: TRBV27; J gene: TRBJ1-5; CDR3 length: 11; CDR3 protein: ASSYGVRQPQH
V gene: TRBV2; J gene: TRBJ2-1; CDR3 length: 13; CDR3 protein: ASSFQQGRGNEQF
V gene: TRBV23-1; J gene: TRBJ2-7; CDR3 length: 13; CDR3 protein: ASSQCGRGAIEQY
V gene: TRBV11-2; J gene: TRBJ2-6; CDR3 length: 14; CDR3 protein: ASSWEPWSGANVLT
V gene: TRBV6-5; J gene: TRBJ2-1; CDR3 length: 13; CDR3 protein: ASSSDRGRPNEQF
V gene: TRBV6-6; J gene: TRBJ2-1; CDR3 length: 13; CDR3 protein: ASSPRGWSYNEQF
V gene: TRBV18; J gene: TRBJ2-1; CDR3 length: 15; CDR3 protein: ASSPVSLRDHYNEQF
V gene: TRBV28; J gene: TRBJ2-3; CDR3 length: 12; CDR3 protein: ASSSRNTQDTQY
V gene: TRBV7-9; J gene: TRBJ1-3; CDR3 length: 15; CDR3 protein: ASSVKTGADSGNTIY
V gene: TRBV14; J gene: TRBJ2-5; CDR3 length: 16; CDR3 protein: ASSATPGLADPQETQY
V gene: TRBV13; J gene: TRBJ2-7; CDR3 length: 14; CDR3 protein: ASSLGGDGVSYEQY
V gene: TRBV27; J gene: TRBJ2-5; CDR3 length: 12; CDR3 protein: ASSLFGTPETQY
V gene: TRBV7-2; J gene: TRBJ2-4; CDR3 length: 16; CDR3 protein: ASSLFPPGGAAKNIQY
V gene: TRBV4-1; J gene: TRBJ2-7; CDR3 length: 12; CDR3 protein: ASSQVTDSYEQY
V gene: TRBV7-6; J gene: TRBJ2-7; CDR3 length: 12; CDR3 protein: ASSLFGTDYEQY
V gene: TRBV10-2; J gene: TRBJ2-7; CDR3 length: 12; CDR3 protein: ASRGASGNYEQY
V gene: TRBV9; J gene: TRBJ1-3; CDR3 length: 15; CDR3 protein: ASSAYGQGNFGNTIY
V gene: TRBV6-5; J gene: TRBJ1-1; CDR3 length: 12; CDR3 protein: ASSLGTANTEAF
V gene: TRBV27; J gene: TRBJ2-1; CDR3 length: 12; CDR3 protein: ATQLAREAGEQF
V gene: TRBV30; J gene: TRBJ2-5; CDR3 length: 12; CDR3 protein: AWSAPFVWETQY
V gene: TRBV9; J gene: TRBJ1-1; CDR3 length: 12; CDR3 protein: ASSVGGPGAEAF
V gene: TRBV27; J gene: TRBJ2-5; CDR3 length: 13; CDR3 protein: ASSPVVIGKETQY
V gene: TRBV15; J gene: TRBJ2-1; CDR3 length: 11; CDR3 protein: ATSRPDDNEQF
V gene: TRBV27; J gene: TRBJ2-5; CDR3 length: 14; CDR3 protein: ASSLGTGVFVETQY
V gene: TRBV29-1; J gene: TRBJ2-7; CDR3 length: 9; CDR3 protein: SMWTGVEQY
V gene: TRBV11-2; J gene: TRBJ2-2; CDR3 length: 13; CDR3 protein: ASSLTESNTGELF
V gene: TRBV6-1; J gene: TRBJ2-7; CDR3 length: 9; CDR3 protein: ASLASYEQY
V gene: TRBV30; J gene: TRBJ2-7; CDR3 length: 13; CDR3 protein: AWSGMGGSSYEQY
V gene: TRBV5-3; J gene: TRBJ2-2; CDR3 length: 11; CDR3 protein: ARSGASTGELF
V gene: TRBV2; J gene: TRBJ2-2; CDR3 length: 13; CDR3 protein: ASSGAPTNTGELF
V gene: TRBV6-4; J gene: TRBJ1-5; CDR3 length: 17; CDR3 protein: ASSPPGHLLGLRNQPQH
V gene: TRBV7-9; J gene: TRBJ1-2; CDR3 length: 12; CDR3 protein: ASSLGVSNYGYT
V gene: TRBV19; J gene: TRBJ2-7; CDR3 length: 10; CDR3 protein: ASRDRGYEQY
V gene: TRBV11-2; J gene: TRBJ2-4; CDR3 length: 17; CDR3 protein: ASSFERERSPRAKNIQY
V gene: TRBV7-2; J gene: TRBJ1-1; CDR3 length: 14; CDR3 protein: ASSVAMTGPNTEAF
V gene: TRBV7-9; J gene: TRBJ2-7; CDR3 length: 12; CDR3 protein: ASSSQHGHYEQY
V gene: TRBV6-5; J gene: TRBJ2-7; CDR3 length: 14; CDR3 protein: ASSYSNSWASYEQY
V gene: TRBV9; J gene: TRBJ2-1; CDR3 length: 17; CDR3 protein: ASSPRGLAGGGPYNEQF
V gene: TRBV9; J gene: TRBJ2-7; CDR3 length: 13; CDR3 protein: ASSVEGSSHYEQY
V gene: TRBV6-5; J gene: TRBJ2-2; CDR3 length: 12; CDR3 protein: AVGQGQNTGELF
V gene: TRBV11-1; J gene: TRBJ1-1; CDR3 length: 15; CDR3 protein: ASSLFRGRLENTEAF
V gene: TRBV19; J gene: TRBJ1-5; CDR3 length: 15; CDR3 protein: ASTLHRGQGVRQPQH
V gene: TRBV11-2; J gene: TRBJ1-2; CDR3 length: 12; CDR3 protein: ASIPLGTDYGYT